These T cell receptor beta chains were read from a single sample in a study of blood T cell repertoires in COVID-19. The data were produced by immunoSEQ multiplex PCR, yet TCRdb's version contains in-frame clones alone and is incomplete. The profile covers under 500,000 clones, with roughly nine tenths appearing a single time and around 1.8% taken by the ten largest. Sequencing was carried out using PBMCs or T cells enriched from blood (not recorded which). The receptors originated from a woman aged 18-35 years with acute COVID-19. Both conserved end residues are part of each CDR3. A D gene is named only where the DNA matches it firmly. Only part of the rows carry a size: once, few, many, or a class if the clone is expanded.

J: TRBJ1-4; D: TRBD1; V: TRBV10-2; size: NA; DNA: TGCGCCAGCCGACAGGGTGGTAATGAAAAACTGTTTTTT; CDR3: CASRQGGNEKLFF
J: TRBJ1-2; D: NA; V: TRBV7-2; size: once; DNA: TGTGCCAGCAGCCCAGGGACTAGGGGCTATGGCTACACCTTC; CDR3: CASSPGTRGYGYTF
J: TRBJ2-7; D: NA; V: TRBV11-2; size: once; DNA: TGTGCCAGCAGCTTAGACAGGGGCCACGAGCAGTACTTC; CDR3: CASSLDRGHEQYF
J: TRBJ1-5; D: TRBD1; V: TRBV6-5; size: NA; DNA: TGTGCCAGTAACGCCGGGACAGGGGGCAATCAGCCCCAGCATTTT; CDR3: CASNAGTGGNQPQHF
J: TRBJ1-5; D: TRBD1; V: TRBV7-9; size: NA; DNA: TGTGCCAGCAGCGCAGGGACCCGGACAGGGGGAAATCAGCCCCAGCATTTT; CDR3: CASSAGTRTGGNQPQHF
J: TRBJ1-2; D: TRBD1; V: TRBV9; size: once; DNA: TGTGCCAGCAGCGCCCAGGGGGAGCTCTATGGCTACACCTTC; CDR3: CASSAQGELYGYTF
J: TRBJ1-2; D: TRBD1; V: TRBV9; size: NA; DNA: TGTGCCAGCAGCGCAAACACAGGGGTCTATGGCTACACCTTC; CDR3: CASSANTGVYGYTF
J: TRBJ1-1; D: NA; V: TRBV7-8; size: NA; DNA: TGTGCCAGCAGCCCGAGGACAGTGAACACTGAAGCTTTCTTT; CDR3: CASSPRTVNTEAFF
J: TRBJ2-3; D: NA; V: TRBV11-2; size: NA; DNA: TGTGCCAGCAGCTTAACGGGCCAGGGTACAGATACGCAGTATTTT; CDR3: CASSLTGQGTDTQYF
J: TRBJ1-5; D: NA; V: TRBV6-5; size: NA; DNA: TGTGCCAGCCAGCGGCGCCAGGGGCGTAATCAGCCCCAGCATTTT; CDR3: CASQRRQGRNQPQHF
J: TRBJ2-7; D: TRBD2; V: TRBV2; size: NA; DNA: TGTGCCAGCAGTGCCATAGCGGGGATCAAGAACGAGCAGTACTTC; CDR3: CASSAIAGIKNEQYF
J: TRBJ1-2; D: NA; V: TRBV21-1; size: NA; DNA: TGTGCCAGCAGCAAAGTGGAAGGGGATGGGTACTATGGCTACACCTTC; CDR3: CASSKVEGDGYYGYTF
J: TRBJ1-3; D: TRBD1; V: TRBV19; size: NA; DNA: TGTGCCAGTAGTATAAGACAGGGGGTCTTCGGAAACACCATATATTTT; CDR3: CASSIRQGVFGNTIYF
J: TRBJ2-7; D: NA; V: TRBV5-1; size: NA; DNA: TGCGCCAGCAGCATTCGAACGGGTAACGAGCAGTACTTC; CDR3: CASSIRTGNEQYF
J: TRBJ2-7; D: TRBD2; V: TRBV23-1; size: NA; DNA: TGCGCCAGCAGTTCCCCCCCTAGCGGGAACCCGCTCTACGAGCAGTACTTC; CDR3: CASSSPPSGNPLYEQYF
J: TRBJ2-6; D: NA; V: TRBV3-1/TRBV3-2; size: NA; DNA: TGTGCCAGCAGCCCGATCAGTATAAGATCTGGGGCCAACGTCCTGACTTTC; CDR3: CASSPISIRSGANVLTF
J: TRBJ1-6; D: NA; V: TRBV7-2; size: NA; DNA: TGTGCCAGCAGCTCACGGGAGGAAGGGTACTCACCCCTCCACTTT; CDR3: CASSSREEGYSPLHF
J: TRBJ2-6; D: NA; V: TRBV21-1; size: NA; DNA: TGTGATTTAACAGCAAAGGGCCAGGGGGAGGCTGGGGCCAACGTCCTGACTTTC; CDR3: CDLTAKGQGEAGANVLTF
J: TRBJ2-7; D: NA; V: TRBV5-6; size: NA; DNA: TGTGCCAGCAGCTTGGCTGCGGGCGAGCAGTACTTC; CDR3: CASSLAAGEQYF
J: TRBJ2-1; D: TRBD2; V: TRBV13; size: NA; DNA: TGTGCCAGCAGCTGGCGGGAGGGCCATAATGAGCAGTTCTTC; CDR3: CASSWREGHNEQFF
J: TRBJ2-7; D: TRBD2; V: TRBV5-4; size: NA; DNA: TGTGCCAGCAGCCCCGGACTAGCTAACTACGAGCAGTACTTC; CDR3: CASSPGLANYEQYF
J: TRBJ1-6; D: TRBD1; V: TRBV9; size: NA; DNA: TGTGCCAGCAGCACCGGGACAGGCGAGAGTTCACCCCTCCACTTT; CDR3: CASSTGTGESSPLHF
J: TRBJ2-1; D: TRBD2; V: TRBV5-1; size: NA; DNA: TGCGCCAGCAGTCCAGCGGGGCCCTACAATGAGCAGTTCTTC; CDR3: CASSPAGPYNEQFF
J: TRBJ2-7; D: TRBD2; V: TRBV4-2; size: NA; DNA: TGTGCCAGCAGCCAGACCGGGACTAGCGGTGGCACAACCGAGCAGTACTTC; CDR3: CASSQTGTSGGTTEQYF
J: TRBJ1-6; D: TRBD1; V: TRBV5-6; size: NA; DNA: TGTGCCAGCAGCAAAACAGGGGAGGTGTCACCCCTCCACTTT; CDR3: CASSKTGEVSPLHF
J: TRBJ1-3; D: TRBD1; V: TRBV2; size: NA; DNA: TGTGCCAGCAGTGTGGGACAGGGACGCTCTGGAAACACCATATATTTT; CDR3: CASSVGQGRSGNTIYF
J: TRBJ2-3; D: NA; V: TRBV19; size: NA; DNA: TGTGCCAGTAGTATCAGGCAGTTCACAGATACGCAGTATTTT; CDR3: CASSIRQFTDTQYF
J: TRBJ2-7; D: NA; V: TRBV19; size: NA; DNA: TGTGCCAGTACTAGGGGCCCGTCCCCCTACGAGCAGTACTTC; CDR3: CASTRGPSPYEQYF
J: TRBJ1-4; D: TRBD1; V: TRBV9; size: NA; DNA: TGTGCCAGCAGCTGGCGGACAGGACCTAATGAAAAACTGTTTTTT; CDR3: CASSWRTGPNEKLFF
J: TRBJ2-7; D: NA; V: TRBV29-1; size: NA; DNA: TGCAGCGTAGCACGAACCCAATCCTACGAGCAGTACTTC; CDR3: CSVARTQSYEQYF
J: TRBJ2-1; D: TRBD2; V: TRBV25-1; size: NA; DNA: TGTGCCAGCAGTGGACGAATTGGACTAGCAGTATCCTACAATGAGCAGTTCTTC; CDR3: CASSGRIGLAVSYNEQFF
J: TRBJ2-7; D: NA; V: TRBV25-1; size: once; DNA: TGTGCCAGCAGCATCTCGGGACTTCTCTCCTACGAGCAGTACTTC; CDR3: CASSISGLLSYEQYF
J: TRBJ2-2; D: NA; V: TRBV11-2; size: NA; DNA: TGTGCCAGCAGCCCGCTTCGAGGGACCGGGGAGCTGTTTTTT; CDR3: CASSPLRGTGELFF
J: TRBJ1-2; D: TRBD1; V: TRBV10-2; size: NA; DNA: TGCGCCAGCAGTCCAGGGGGGATGGAAGGCTACACCTTC; CDR3: CASSPGGMEGYTF
J: TRBJ2-1; D: TRBD2; V: TRBV27; size: NA; DNA: TGTGCCAGCAGTTTAGCTAGCGGGAGTTACAATGAGCAGTTCTTC; CDR3: CASSLASGSYNEQFF
J: TRBJ2-5; D: NA; V: TRBV5-8; size: NA; DNA: TGTGCCAGCAGCTTGGGTCAGCAAGAGACCCAGTACTTC; CDR3: CASSLGQQETQYF
J: TRBJ2-1; D: NA; V: TRBV29-1; size: NA; DNA: TGCAGCGTTGCGGCGGGACCCAGCTCCTACAATGAGCAGTTCTTC; CDR3: CSVAAGPSSYNEQFF
J: TRBJ1-4; D: TRBD1; V: TRBV7-9; size: NA; DNA: TGTGCCAGCAGAGGTCGGGACAGGGTGAGAGAAAAACTGTTTTTT; CDR3: CASRGRDRVREKLFF
J: TRBJ1-4; D: NA; V: TRBV2; size: few; DNA: TGTGCCAGCAGGATAACAGAGAAACTGTTTTTT; CDR3: CASRITEKLFF
J: TRBJ1-6; D: NA; V: TRBV19; size: NA; DNA: TGTGCCACTCGTTCCCGGGACACCAATTCACCCCTCCACTTT; CDR3: CATRSRDTNSPLHF
J: TRBJ1-5; D: TRBD1; V: TRBV7-8; size: NA; DNA: TGTGCCAGCAGCCGGGGACAGCAACATCAGCCCCAGCATTTT; CDR3: CASSRGQQHQPQHF
J: TRBJ1-5; D: NA; V: TRBV28; size: few; DNA: TGTGCCAGCGCCCTCCTGGGCCAAACGAGACAGCCCCAGCATTTT; CDR3: CASALLGQTRQPQHF
J: TRBJ1-4; D: NA; V: TRBV29-1; size: NA; DNA: TGCAGCGTTGCAGGAGGTCCGGGGGGTGAAAAACTGTTTTTT; CDR3: CSVAGGPGGEKLFF
J: TRBJ1-1; D: NA; V: TRBV7-8; size: NA; DNA: TGTGCCAGCAGCTTAGGCGGGGGTACTGAAGCTTTCTTT; CDR3: CASSLGGGTEAFF
J: TRBJ1-4; D: NA; V: TRBV5-1; size: NA; DNA: TGCGCCAGCAGCCTCGACAGCGCAACTAATGAAAAACTGTTTTTT; CDR3: CASSLDSATNEKLFF
J: TRBJ2-5; D: NA; V: TRBV15; size: NA; DNA: TGTGCCACCAGCAGAGACAGGGTACTACAAGAGACCCAGTACTTC; CDR3: CATSRDRVLQETQYF
J: TRBJ2-7; D: NA; V: TRBV10-2; size: NA; DNA: TGCGCCAGCAGTGTTACTAGATACCACGAGCAGTACTTC; CDR3: CASSVTRYHEQYF
J: TRBJ2-2; D: NA; V: TRBV10-1; size: NA; DNA: TGCGCCAGTTCAACGTCCAGTAACACCGGGGAGCTGTTTTTT; CDR3: CASSTSSNTGELFF
J: TRBJ2-2; D: TRBD1; V: TRBV5-1; size: NA; DNA: TGCGCCAGCAGCTTAGACAGGGTAAAGACCGGGGAGCTGTTTTTT; CDR3: CASSLDRVKTGELFF
J: TRBJ2-5; D: NA; V: TRBV7-9; size: NA; DNA: TGTGCCAGCAGCCCCTCCGTAGAGACCCAGTACTTC; CDR3: CASSPSVETQYF
J: TRBJ1-3; D: NA; V: TRBV10-2; size: NA; DNA: TGCGCCAGCAGTGCCCAGAAGGGAAACACCATATATTTT; CDR3: CASSAQKGNTIYF
J: TRBJ1-2; D: NA; V: TRBV6-5; size: NA; DNA: TGTGCCAGCAACGGAAGGGAGGGGTTAAACTATGGCTACACCTTC; CDR3: CASNGREGLNYGYTF
J: TRBJ2-7; D: NA; V: TRBV30; size: many; DNA: TGTGCCTGGACCCTCTCCTACGAGCAGTACTTC; CDR3: CAWTLSYEQYF
J: TRBJ2-2; D: NA; V: TRBV10-3; size: NA; DNA: TGTGCCATCAGTGAGGGTCAGGGGAACGGGGAGCTGTTTTTT; CDR3: CAISEGQGNGELFF
J: TRBJ2-2; D: NA; V: TRBV6-1; size: NA; DNA: TGTGCCAGCAGTGTCCGACAGGACACGAACACCGGGGAGCTGTTTTTT; CDR3: CASSVRQDTNTGELFF
J: TRBJ2-3; D: TRBD2; V: TRBV4-3; size: few; DNA: TGCGCCAGCAGCCAAGAGCGGACGGGAGGGACAGATACGCAGTATTTT; CDR3: CASSQERTGGTDTQYF
J: TRBJ2-2; D: NA; V: TRBV11-3; size: NA; DNA: TGTGCCAGCAGCTTAGGGGGCAGGGTAACCGGGGAGCTGTTTTTT; CDR3: CASSLGGRVTGELFF
J: TRBJ1-3; D: NA; V: TRBV5-4; size: NA; DNA: TGTGCCAGCAGCTTTTTGGGCAGGGGCTCAGGATCTGGAAACACCATATATTTT; CDR3: CASSFLGRGSGSGNTIYF
J: TRBJ1-5; D: NA; V: TRBV6-5; size: NA; DNA: TGTGCCAGCAGCCCGGGCAATCAGCCCCAGCATTTT; CDR3: CASSPGNQPQHF
J: TRBJ2-7; D: TRBD2; V: TRBV3-1/TRBV3-2; size: NA; DNA: TGTGCCAGCAGCCGGACTAGCGGAAGCTCCTACGAGCAGTACTTC; CDR3: CASSRTSGSSYEQYF